This passage covers 24 T cell receptor beta chains from one sample sequenced in a study of T cells in narcolepsy. Only in-frame clones appear in the TCRdb table, and some are missing; sequencing was by immunoSEQ multiplex PCR. The sample contains fewer than 40,000 clones, 70% to 85% of which appear only once. The sequenced sample was CD45RA- memory CD4+ T cells from PBMCs. Source of these receptors: a human donor with narcolepsy.

The chain's CDR3 is CASSPDPVGELFF. CDR3 DNA: TGTGCCAGCAGCCCTGATCCCGTGGGGGAGCTGTTTTTT. The genes are TRBV7-3 and TRBJ2-2; D gene ambiguous. Germline values: CDR1 SGHTA, CDR2 FQGTGA. V was shortened by 5 bases and J by 8 bases, with 12 bases between the two germline ends. There are 13 residues in the CDR3.

The rearrangement joins TRBV6-1 to TRBJ1-1; tentatively, D is TRBD1 (6 bases). The germline gives CDR1 MNHNS, CDR2 SASEGT. Trimming cost V 8 bases and J 5 bases, with 18 bases left between them. CDR3 length equals 14 residues. CDR3 protein: CASGENRVRTEAFF. CDR3 sequence (DNA): TGTGCCAGCGGGGAGAACAGGGTTAGGACTGAAGCTTTCTTT.

Concerning this clone itself: Other DNA sequences in this specimen translate into the identical CDR3. V and J are TRBV21-1 and TRBJ2-7; TRBD1 reflects the table's D call only, with no check against the DNA. TRBV21-1 is shown as a pseudogene. There are 14 residues in the CDR3. The CDR3 is CASSRHREGDEQYV. The CDR3 nucleotides are TGTGCCAGCAGCCGACACAGGGAAGGGGACGAGCAGTACGTC.

J is TRBJ2-7 and V is TRBV10-3; D is uncertain. The CDR3 sequence is 13 residues long. Trimming took 5 bases from V and 6 from J, leaving 14 bases between them. In germline, CDR1 is ENHRY, CDR2 SYGVKD. CDR3 DNA: TGTGCCATCAGTCAAAGTAGGGCTGGCGAGCAGTACGTC. Its protein is CAISQSRAGEQYV.

The gene calls are TRBV18 and TRBJ1-2; D not certain. Trimming took 3 bases from V and 8 from J, leaving 13 bases between them. The CDR3 contains 13 residues. Germline V gene sequence: CDR1 KGHSH, CDR2 LQKENI. The DNA for the CDR3 is TGTGCCAGCTCACCCGGGGATGATGGAGGCTACACCTTC. Its protein product is CASSPGDDGGYTF. Full variable domain (missing parts from reference TRBV18 and TRBJ1-2): NAGVMQNPRHLVRRRGQEARLRCSPMKGHSHVYWYRQLPEEGLKFMVYLQKENIIDESGMPKERFSAEFPKEGPSILRIQQVVRGDSAAYFCASSPGDDGGYTFGSGTRLTVV.

This chain joins TRBV27 and TRBJ1-2; D perhaps matches TRBD1 (5 bases). The V and J ends lost 3 bases and 2 bases respectively, with 10 bases between them. The CDR3 consists of 14 residues. Per the germline V gene, CDR1 is MNHEY and CDR2 is SMNVEV (reference sequence). The CDR3 loop is CASSFQGTNYGYTF. The CDR3 DNA is TGTGCCAGCAGTTTTCAGGGAACGAACTATGGCTACACCTTC.

The chain has TRBV6-1 and TRBJ2-1; D uncertain. Trimming shortened V by 3 bases and J by 3 bases, and 12 bases separated the two germline ends. This CDR3 contains 15 residues. Germline CDR1 and CDR2: MNHNS and SASEGT. CDR3 in DNA: TGTGCCAGCAGTGAGGAGCAGCGTGGCTACAATGAGCAGTTCTTC. Translation gives CASSEEQRGYNEQFF.

The chain links TRBV7-8 to TRBJ2-1, with TRBD2 matching over 8 bases. The J segment lost 8 bases and the V segment lost 5 bases, leaving 14 bases of the junction unmatched. CDR1 is SGHVS, CDR2 FQNEAQ, per germline. This CDR3 spans 16 amino acids. CDR3 DNA sequence: TGTGCCAGCAGCCCTCCCCTCCGACTAGCGACCCATGAGCAGTTCTTC. It encodes CASSPPLRLATHEQFF. Combining the CDR3 with reference TRBV7-8 and TRBJ2-1 gives the whole variable domain GAGVSQSPRYKVAKRGQDVALRCDPISGHVSLFWYQQALGQGPEFLTYFQNEAQLDKSGLPSDRFFAERPEGSVSTLKIQRTQQEDSAVYLCASSPPLRLATHEQFFGPGTRLTVL.

In its sample, this clone was seen once. The rearrangement links TRBV7-9 to TRBJ1-1; D unresolved. The CDR3 runs 13 residues. Germline CDR1 is SEHNR and CDR2 is FQNEAQ (reference sequence). Trimming cost V 7 bases and J 4 bases, with 13 bases left between them. CDR3 DNA sequence: TGTGCCAGCACTCTCACATGGGCCACTGAAGCTTTCTTT. This translates into CASTLTWATEAFF.

The chain has TRBV2 and TRBJ1-1; no firm D call. The V end was cut by 8 bases, the J end by 3 bases, with 16 bases between. The CDR3 runs 14 residues. CDR1 and CDR2 from the germline V gene are SNHLY and FYNNEI. The CDR3 coding sequence is TGTGCCAGCTTGAGGGTAGTATCGTACACTGAAGCTTTCTTT. The encoded protein is CASLRVVSYTEAFF.

This clone is a singleton in its sample. The genes are TRBV7-9 and TRBJ2-5; 10 bases map to TRBD2. The J call is uncertain, as TRBJ2-7 better fits the DNA end. Germline V gives CDR1 SEHNR, CDR2 FQNEAQ (reference sequence). The CDR3 runs 16 residues. As DNA, the CDR3 is TGTGCCAGCAGCTTAACCGCTGGACTAGCGGCCTACGAGCAGTACTTC. Residues: CASSLTAGLAAYEQYF.

This clone was counted once. CDR3 coding DNA: TGTGCCATCAGTACCAGGGGCCTTAACTATGGCTACACCTTC. Translation gives CAISTRGLNYGYTF. The rearrangement uses TRBV10-3 and TRBJ1-2; TRBD1 might be the D (6 bases). CDR1 ENHRY and CDR2 SYGVKD come from the germline V gene. The length of the CDR3 is 14 residues. Trimming stripped 5 bases from V and 1 base from J, with 11 bases between.

The chain is built from TRBV21-1 and TRBJ2-7; TRBD2, as called in the table, went unchecked against the DNA. TRBV21-1 is an annotated pseudogene. The CDR3 runs to 16 residues. The CDR3 nucleotides read TGTGCCAGCAGTTGCCGTTTAGCTACACGTGTAGACGAGCAGTACTTC. Translated, it gives CASSCRLATRVDEQYF.

CDR3 in DNA: TGTGCCAGCAGTATTAAACAGGGTGCAATGAACACTGAAGCTTTCTTT. Translated: CASSIKQGAMNTEAFF. This rearrangement joins TRBV2 to TRBJ1-1; D might be TRBD1 (6 bases). This CDR3 has 16 amino acids. Trimming removed 5 bases from V and 0 bases from J, with 16 bases in between. CDR1 is SNHLY and CDR2 is FYNNEI in the germline V gene.

The chain has TRBV18 and TRBJ1-1; 9 bases fit TRBD1. Germline CDR1 and CDR2: KGHSH and LQKENI. The length of the CDR3 is 17 residues. Losses at the gene ends were 4 bases for V and 5 bases for J; bases not matched to a gene: 14. The CDR3 nucleotides are TGTGCCAGCTCACTTACCCCGGGACAGGGCTCGAGTACTGAAGCTTTCTTT. This encodes CASSLTPGQGSSTEAFF.

This chain joins TRBV18 and TRBJ2-3, with 15 bases fitting TRBD2. This CDR3 comprises 19 residues. The V segment lost 3 bases and the J segment 2 bases; nucleotides outside the gene matches: 9. Germline V gives CDR1 KGHSH, CDR2 LQKENI. The CDR3 loop reads CASSPPGLAGGRTTDTQYF. CDR3 DNA sequence: TGTGCCAGCTCACCCCCGGGACTAGCGGGGGGTCGAACCACAGATACGCAGTATTTT.

This chain links TRBV18 with TRBJ1-1; D possibly corresponds to TRBD1 (6 bases). This CDR3 region has 15 residues. The germline V and J ends were trimmed by 3 bases and 1 base, with 12 bases remaining between them. CDR1 and CDR2 (germline): KGHSH, LQKENI. Here the CDR3 reads CASSPKTGPNTEAFF. The CDR3 coding sequence is TGTGCCAGCTCACCTAAGACAGGCCCGAACACTGAAGCTTTCTTT.

This chain uses TRBV7-2 with TRBJ1-1, with no clear D. The V end was cut by 5 bases, the J end by 4 bases, with 17 bases between. Germline-derived CDR1 and CDR2 are SGHTA and FQGNSA. CDR3 length: 15 residues. For the CDR3, the DNA is TGTGCCAGCAGCCCCAATCACTTTAAAGGCACTGAAGCTTTCTTT. Translating it yields CASSPNHFKGTEAFF.

The CDR3 is CASSQKGTVISHNEQFF. CDR3 sequence (DNA): TGTGCCAGTTCTCAAAAGGGGACGGTCATATCCCACAATGAGCAGTTCTTC. The rearrangement joins TRBV19 to TRBJ2-1; tentatively, D is TRBD1 or TRBD2 (5 bases each). The germline gives CDR1 LNHDA, CDR2 SQIVND (reference sequence). The V gene lost 8 bases and the J gene lost 5 bases, with 25 bases spanning the gap. This CDR3 is built from 17 residues.

The J gene is TRBJ2-3, the V gene TRBV4-2; D is possibly TRBD1 (6 bases). The length of the CDR3 is 16 residues. Trimming pared 4 bases from V and 2 bases from J, leaving 16 bases between. Germline-derived CDR1 and CDR2 are LGHNA and YNFKEQ. In nucleotides, the CDR3 is TGTGCCAGCAGCCCCACACAGACAGGTTCCACAGATACGCAGTATTTT. As protein: CASSPTQTGSTDTQYF.

This clone was found once. The chain is built from TRBV6-1 and TRBJ2-7; maybe TRBD1 (6 bases). CDR3 length equals 16 residues. The V end was cut by 0 bases, the J end by 1 base, with 13 bases between. The germline gives CDR1 MNHNS, CDR2 SASEGT. Here the CDR3 reads CASSEARTADSYEQYV. CDR3 bases: TGTGCCAGCAGTGAAGCTCGGACAGCGGATTCCTACGAGCAGTACGTC.

This chain links TRBV6-1 with TRBJ1-5; D might be TRBD1 (5 bases). Trimming cost V 3 bases and J 5 bases, with 14 bases left between them. The length of the CDR3 is 15 residues. From germline, CDR1 is MNHNS and CDR2 SASEGT. The CDR3, as DNA: TGTGCCAGCAGTGACGCCCGGGACGGTTATCAGCCCCAGCATTTT. This encodes CASSDARDGYQPQHF.

The rearrangement links TRBV11-3 to TRBJ1-1, with D unresolved. Trimming stripped 2 bases from V and 5 bases from J, with 9 bases between. There are 13 residues in the CDR3. Germline V lookup: CDR1 SGHNT, CDR2 YENEEA. The CDR3 spells CASSLSSATEAFF. CDR3 DNA: TGTGCCAGCAGCTTAAGTTCGGCGACTGAAGCTTTCTTT.

V gene TRBV11-3 combines with J gene TRBJ2-5; 7 nucleotides match TRBD1. With V trimmed by 5 bases and J by 5 bases, 11 bases remained unmatched. The CDR3 is made up of 15 amino acids. Germline CDR1 SGHNT, CDR2 YENEEA. CDR3 in DNA: TGTGCCAGCAGCCCCGGGACAGACTTAAGGGAGACCCAGTACTTC. Translating gives CASSPGTDLRETQYF.